The 19 T cell receptor beta chains below all came from one sample that was sequenced in a study of human versus mouse CDR3 diversity and MHC coevolution. The protocol was immunoSEQ multiplex PCR, while the TCRdb copy is restricted to in-frame clones and leaves out a portion. The sample carries roughly 81,000 clones, just under 95% recorded once. Source material: naive CD4+ T cells from blood. Indicated subset: CD45RO-negative CD62L-positive naive CD4 T cells. These TCRs come from a person aged 30-69 years in good health.

The chain has TRBV2 and TRBJ1-1; perhaps TRBD1 as D (5 bases). Trimming stripped 2 bases from V and 0 bases from J, with 10 bases between. The V gene's germline CDR1 is SNHLY and CDR2 FYNNEI. The CDR3 has 15 residues. CDR3 nucleotide sequence: TGTGCCAGCAGTGAACAGGGAACCATGAACACTGAAGCTTTCTTT. Encoded protein: CASSEQGTMNTEAFF.

The chain couples TRBV9 to TRBJ2-2, with D tentatively TRBD2 (5 bases). Germline-derived CDR1 and CDR2 are SGDLS and YYNGEE. V lost 0 bases to trimming and J lost 4 bases, with 7 bases between them. The CDR3 consists of 14 residues. CDR3 nucleotide sequence: TGTGCCAGCAGCGTAGTTGGAGGCACCGGGGAGCTGTTTTTT. As protein: CASSVVGGTGELFF.

This clone was recorded once. The chain recombines TRBV27 with TRBJ1-2, with a tentative D call TRBD1 (6 bases). CDR1 and CDR2 (germline): MNHEY, SMNVEV (reference sequence). The CDR3 sequence is 14 residues long. Between the trimmed V and J ends, which lost 5 bases and 3 bases, there was a span of 13 bases. For the CDR3, the DNA is TGTGCCAGCAGTCTCACGGGACAAGACTATGGCTACACCTTC. It codes for CASSLTGQDYGYTF.

The chain joins TRBV5-5 to TRBJ1-1, with D perhaps matching TRBD1 (5 bases). The V end lost 0 bases, the J end lost 0 bases, and 6 bases lay between the germline ends. Germline CDR1 and CDR2: SGHKS and YYEKEE (reference sequence). CDR3 length: 14 amino acids. CDR3 loop: CASSLDRLNTEAFF. The CDR3 DNA sequence: TGTGCCAGCAGCTTGGACAGGCTGAACACTGAAGCTTTCTTT.

V and J are TRBV5-1 and TRBJ2-7, with D perhaps matching TRBD1 (5 bases). The V gene lost 2 bases and the J gene lost 0 bases, with 12 bases spanning the gap. Germline V lookup: CDR1 SGHRS, CDR2 YFSETQ. The CDR3 extends over 15 amino acids. The CDR3 sequence is CASSLEGAHSYEQYF. The CDR3 bases are TGCGCCAGCAGCTTAGAAGGGGCTCACTCCTACGAGCAGTACTTC.

The CDR3 here is CASSQAGLSYEQYF. The CDR3 nucleotides read TGTGCCAGCAGCCAAGCGGGACTCTCCTACGAGCAGTACTTC. The chain has TRBV14 and TRBJ2-7; tentative D call: TRBD2 (6 bases). CDR3 length equals 14 residues. CDR1 is SGHDN, CDR2 FVKESK, per germline. Trimming pared 1 base from V and 0 bases from J, leaving 7 bases between.

The chain links TRBV19 to TRBJ2-7; 7 nucleotides line up with TRBD1. Trimming cost V 5 bases and J 5 bases; bases outside gene matches: 9. The CDR3 runs 14 residues. Germline V CDR1 and CDR2: LNHDA, SQIVND (reference sequence). The CDR3 region has the DNA TGTGCCAGTAGTCCCCTTAGGCAGGGGGACGAGCAGTACTTC. Its translation is CASSPLRQGDEQYF.

The genes are TRBV6-1 and TRBJ1-2; TRBD1 agrees at 10 bases. J gave up 4 bases and V 1 base, and 3 bases lay outside the gene matches. Germline V lookup: CDR1 MNHNS, CDR2 SASEGT. The CDR3 consists of 15 residues. The CDR3 DNA sequence: TGTGCCAGCAGTGAAGGGACAGGGGGGGCCTATGGCTACACCTTC. Translating gives CASSEGTGGAYGYTF.

The rearrangement uses TRBV25-1 and TRBJ2-1; 8 nucleotides align to TRBD2. Unmatched junction bases numbered 10, after V lost 2 bases and J lost 7 bases. The germline V gene has CDR1 MGHDK and CDR2 SYGVNS. This CDR3 is 16 amino acids long. CDR3 amino acids: CASSESGREGRNEQFF. CDR3 bases: TGTGCCAGCAGTGAAAGCGGGAGAGAGGGGAGGAATGAGCAGTTCTTC.

The chain joins TRBV9 to TRBJ1-1; D not resolved. CDR1 is SGDLS and CDR2 is YYNGEE in the germline V gene. Trimming removed 4 bases at V and 5 bases at J, with 12 bases between. This CDR3 contains 13 residues. The CDR3 bases are TGTGCCAGCAGCTCTAGGTTAGGTACTGAAGCTTTCTTT. It codes for CASSSRLGTEAFF.

This clone was detected only once. CDR3 protein: CASSSLGQGGTEAFF. In DNA, the CDR3 is TGTGCCAGTAGTTCCCTGGGACAGGGTGGAACTGAAGCTTTCTTT. The J gene is TRBJ1-1, the V gene TRBV19; 9 nucleotides match TRBD1. Trimming removed 5 bases from V and 5 bases from J; junction bases left unmatched: 9. The CDR3 has 15 residues. CDR1 LNHDA and CDR2 SQIVND come from the germline V gene (reference sequence). Full variable domain (rest looked up from reference TRBV19 and TRBJ1-1): DGGITQSPKYLFRKEGQNVTLSCEQNLNHDAMYWYRQDPGQGLRLIYYSQIVNDFQKGDIAEGYSVSREKKESFPLTVTSAQKNPTAFYLCASSSLGQGGTEAFFGQGTRLTVV.

J is TRBJ1-1 and V is TRBV18; TRBD1 agrees at 9 bases. The trim removed 3 bases at V and 5 bases at J, leaving 7 bases unmatched. The germline V gene has CDR1 KGHSH and CDR2 LQKENI. The length of the CDR3 is 15 residues. The CDR3 sequence is CASSPPGQGDTEAFF. The DNA of the CDR3 is TGTGCCAGCTCACCGCCGGGACAGGGAGATACTGAAGCTTTCTTT. The full variable domain, its missing parts supplied by reference TRBV18 and TRBJ1-1, is NAGVMQNPRHLVRRRGQEARLRCSPMKGHSHVYWYRQLPEEGLKFMVYLQKENIIDESGMPKERFSAEFPKEGPSILRIQQVVRGDSAAYFCASSPPGQGDTEAFFGQGTRLTVV.

The genes are TRBV5-4 and TRBJ1-1; 10 bases are a match to TRBD1. J was trimmed by 3 bases and V by 5 bases; bases with no gene match: 7. The CDR3 loop spans 15 amino acids. Germline lookup yields CDR1 SGHNT and CDR2 YYREEE (reference sequence). In nucleotides, the CDR3 is TGTGCCAGCAGACAAGACGGACAGGGGGACACTGAAGCTTTCTTT. Translation: CASRQDGQGDTEAFF.

This clone was found once. J is TRBJ2-7 and V is TRBV9; TRBD2 agrees at 11 bases. Germline V lookup: CDR1 SGDLS, CDR2 YYNGEE. The CDR3 covers 15 residues. Trimming removed 0 bases from V and 2 bases from J; junction bases left unmatched: 1. The CDR3 sequence is CASSVGLAGPYEQYF. As DNA, the CDR3 is TGTGCCAGCAGCGTAGGACTAGCGGGACCCTACGAGCAGTACTTC.

The V and J genes are TRBV5-1 and TRBJ1-4; 8 bases are a match to TRBD1. The CDR3 contains 15 residues. V dropped 2 bases and J dropped 8; count of bases not matched to a gene: 8. Germline CDR1 SGHRS, CDR2 YFSETQ. The CDR3 DNA sequence: TGCGCCAGCAGCTTTCAGCAGGGGGCGGGGGAAAAACTGTTTTTT. It specifies CASSFQQGAGEKLFF.

The chain recombines TRBV7-3 with TRBJ2-7; D is ambiguous. The ends were cut back, 2 bases at V and 1 base at J, with 6 bases in the middle. Germline loops: CDR1 SGHTA, CDR2 FQGTGA. The CDR3 consists of 13 residues. CDR3 in amino acids: CASSLLRSYEQYF. In nucleotides, the CDR3 is TGTGCCAGCAGCTTACTTCGGTCCTACGAGCAGTACTTC.

The chain uses TRBV11-2 and TRBJ2-4, with D perhaps matching TRBD2 (6 bases). Germline V CDR1 and CDR2: SGHAT, FQNNGV. Trimming removed 1 base from V and 0 bases from J, with 10 bases in between. The CDR3 spans 16 residues. CDR3 residues: CASSLVGGVAKNIQYF. The DNA of the CDR3 is TGTGCCAGCAGCTTAGTGGGGGGAGTAGCCAAAAACATTCAGTACTTC.

The chain has TRBV7-2 and TRBJ1-1; 9 bases are shared with TRBD1. This CDR3 spans 15 amino acids. With 4 bases clipped from V and 0 bases from J, the junction kept 3 bases outside the gene matches. The V gene's germline CDR1 is SGHTA and CDR2 FQGNSA. CDR3 in amino acids: CASSWGQGLNTEAFF. The CDR3 coding sequence is TGTGCCAGCAGCTGGGGACAGGGCCTGAACACTGAAGCTTTCTTT.

Here the CDR3 DNA reads TGTGCCAGTAACCCCACAGGGGGCACAGATACGCAGTATTTT. Translation gives CASNPTGGTDTQYF. This chain joins TRBV19 and TRBJ2-3, with 7 positions matching TRBD1. Germline CDR1 LNHDA, CDR2 SQIVND (reference sequence). J was trimmed by 1 base and V by 7 bases; bases with no gene match: 5. The CDR3 length is 14 residues.